This record covers a single T cell receptor (beta chain). What it recognizes is unknown. This entry is derived from a study of shared clonotypes between healthy human individuals. Study context: Each donor contributed plates that comprised three CD4 naive, three CD4 memory, two CD8 naive and one CD8 memory. Overall study results and limits: When naive CD4 clonotypes were compared across a few donors, 4% to 6.5% were shared. Depth was large, yet rarefaction showed that sorted-subset sequencing was incomplete.

CD8 cells regarded as naive lacked CD45RO, were positively chosen for CCR7, and omitted terminally differentiated effector memory CD45RA+ cells. Produced via immunoSEQ multiplex PCR; TCRdb's table is partial and in-frame only. The sample contains roughly 2.1 million clones, 85% to 95% of which appear only once. V lost 4 bases and J 1 base, leaving 9 bases between the germline ends. The germline V gene has CDR1 SEHNR and CDR2 FQNEAQ (reference sequence). This CDR3 is 14 amino acids long. Material: naive CD8+ T cells from PBMCs. The V and J genes are TRBV7-9 and TRBJ2-3, with D hard to call. The sequence derives from a man younger than 35 in good health. Some clones in this sample may be carry-over from other donors' samples. CDR3 bases: TGTGCCAGCAGCTATGCGGTGCGCACAGATACGCAGTATTTT. It is translated as CASSYAVRTDTQYF.